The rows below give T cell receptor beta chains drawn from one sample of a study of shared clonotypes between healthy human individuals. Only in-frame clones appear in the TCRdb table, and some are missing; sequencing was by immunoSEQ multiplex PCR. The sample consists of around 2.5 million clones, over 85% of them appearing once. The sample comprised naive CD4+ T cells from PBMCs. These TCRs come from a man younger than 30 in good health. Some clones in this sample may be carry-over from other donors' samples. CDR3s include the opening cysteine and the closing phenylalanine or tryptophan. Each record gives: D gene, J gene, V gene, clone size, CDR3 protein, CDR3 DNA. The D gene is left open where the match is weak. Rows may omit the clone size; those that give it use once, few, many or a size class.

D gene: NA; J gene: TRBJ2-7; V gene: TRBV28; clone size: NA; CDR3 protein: CASSPDSSFSEQYF; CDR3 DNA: TGTGCCAGCAGCCCAGACAGTTCCTTTTCCGAGCAGTACTTC
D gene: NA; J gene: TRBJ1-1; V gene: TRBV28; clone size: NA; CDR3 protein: CASPPNGWVGTEAFF; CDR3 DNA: TGTGCCAGCCCCCCCAACGGCTGGGTGGGCACTGAAGCTTTCTTT
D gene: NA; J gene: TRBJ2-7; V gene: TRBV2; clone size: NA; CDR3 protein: CASSGDRGPYEQYF; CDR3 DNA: TGTGCCAGCAGTGGGGACCGGGGCCCCTACGAGCAGTACTTC
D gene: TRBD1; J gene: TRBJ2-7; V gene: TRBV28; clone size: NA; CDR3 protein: CASSQDRGLVSYEQYF; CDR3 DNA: TGTGCCAGCAGTCAGGACAGGGGGTTAGTTAGCTACGAGCAGTACTTC
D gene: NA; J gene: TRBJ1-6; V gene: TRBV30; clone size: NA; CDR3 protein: CAWRSPLVPRNSPLHF; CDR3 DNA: TGTGCCTGGAGAAGCCCGTTAGTCCCCCGGAATTCACCCCTCCACTTT
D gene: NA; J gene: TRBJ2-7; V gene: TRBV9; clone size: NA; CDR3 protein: CASPSCSRPDEQYF; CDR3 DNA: TGTGCCAGCCCCTCTTGCAGCCGCCCCGACGAGCAGTACTTC
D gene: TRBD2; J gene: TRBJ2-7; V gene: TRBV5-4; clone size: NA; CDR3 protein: CASSLGGTSSYEQYF; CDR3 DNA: TGTGCCAGCAGCTTGGGAGGGACTAGCTCCTACGAGCAGTACTTC
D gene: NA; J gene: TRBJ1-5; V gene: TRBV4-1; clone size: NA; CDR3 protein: CASSQQELNQPQHF; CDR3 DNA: TGCGCCAGCAGCCAACAGGAGTTGAATCAGCCCCAGCATTTT
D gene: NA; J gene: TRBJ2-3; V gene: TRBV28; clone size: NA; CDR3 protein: CASNPPSTDTQYF; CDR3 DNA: TGTGCCAGCAATCCTCCGAGCACAGATACGCAGTATTTT
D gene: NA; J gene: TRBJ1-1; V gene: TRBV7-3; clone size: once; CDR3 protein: CASSLNAGPGTEAFF; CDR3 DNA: TGTGCCAGCAGCTTAAACGCAGGTCCCGGCACTGAAGCTTTCTTT
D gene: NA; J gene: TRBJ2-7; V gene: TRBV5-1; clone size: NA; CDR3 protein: CASSLGTLSTYEQYF; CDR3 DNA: TGCGCCAGCAGCTTAGGAACGTTGTCCACCTACGAGCAGTACTTC
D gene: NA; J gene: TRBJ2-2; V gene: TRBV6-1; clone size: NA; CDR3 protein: CASSIKNTGELFF; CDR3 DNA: TGTGCCAGCAGTATCAAGAACACCGGGGAGCTGTTTTTT
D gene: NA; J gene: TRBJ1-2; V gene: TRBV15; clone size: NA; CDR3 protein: CATSRGIKDYGYTF; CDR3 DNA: TGTGCCACCAGCAGAGGAATAAAGGACTATGGCTACACCTTC
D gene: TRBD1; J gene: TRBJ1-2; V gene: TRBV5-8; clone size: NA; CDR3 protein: CASSLADRHVYGYTF; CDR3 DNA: TGTGCCAGCAGCTTGGCGGACAGGCACGTCTATGGCTACACCTTC
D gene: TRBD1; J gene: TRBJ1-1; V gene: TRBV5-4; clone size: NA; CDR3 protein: CASSPGQGTGSTEAFF; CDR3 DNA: TGTGCCAGCAGCCCAGGACAGGGGACTGGCTCAACTGAAGCTTTCTTT
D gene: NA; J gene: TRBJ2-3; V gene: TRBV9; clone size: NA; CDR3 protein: CASSVFDRAPAGGTQYF; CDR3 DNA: TGTGCCAGCAGCGTCTTTGATAGGGCCCCAGCAGGAGGTACGCAGTATTTT
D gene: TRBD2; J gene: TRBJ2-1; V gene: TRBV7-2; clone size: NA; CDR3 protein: CASSRPGTSVYNEQFF; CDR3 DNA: TGTGCCAGCAGCCGCCCCGGGACTAGCGTATACAATGAGCAGTTCTTC
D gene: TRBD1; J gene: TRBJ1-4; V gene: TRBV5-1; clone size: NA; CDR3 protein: CASSLDGTDNEKLFF; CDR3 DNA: TGCGCCAGCAGCTTGGACGGGACAGACAATGAAAAACTGTTTTTT
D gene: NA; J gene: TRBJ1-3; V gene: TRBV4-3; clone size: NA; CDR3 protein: CASSHSAGVSGNTIYF; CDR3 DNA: TGCGCCAGCAGCCACTCGGCGGGGGTCTCTGGAAACACCATATATTTT
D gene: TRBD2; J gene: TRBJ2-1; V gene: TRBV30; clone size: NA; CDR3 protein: CAWSRFGGNEQFF; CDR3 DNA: TGTGCCTGGAGCAGGTTCGGGGGGAATGAGCAGTTCTTC
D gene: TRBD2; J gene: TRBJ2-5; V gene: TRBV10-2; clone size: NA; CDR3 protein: CASSEWAGDLPETQYF; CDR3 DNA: TGCGCCAGCTCTGAGTGGGCGGGAGATCTCCCGGAGACCCAGTACTTC
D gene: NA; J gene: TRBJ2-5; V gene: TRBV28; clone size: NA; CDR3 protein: CASSFTILGAGMAQYF; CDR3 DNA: TGTGCCAGCAGTTTTACGATCCTTGGGGCCGGGATGGCCCAGTACTTC
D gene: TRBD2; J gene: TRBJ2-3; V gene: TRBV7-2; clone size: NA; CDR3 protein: CASSQPTPGTRVADTQYF; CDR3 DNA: TGTGCCAGCAGCCAACCCACCCCGGGGACTAGAGTTGCAGATACGCAGTATTTT
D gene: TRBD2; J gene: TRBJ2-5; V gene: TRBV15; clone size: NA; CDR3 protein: CATSSAGGSPYF; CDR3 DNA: TGTGCCACCAGTTCCGCTGGCGGGAGTCCGTACTTC